A single sample is the source of the 24 T cell receptor gamma chains below, sequenced in a study of Vδ1+ human thymocytes. Study-level points and caveats: Thymic TRG and TRD repertoires appeared highly polyclonal.

Their cognate antigens are unknown. Sequences come from RNA converted to cDNA by reverse transcription. Pooled V-gene forward primers with one constant-region reverse primer generated the CDR3 amplicons by multiplex PCR. TCRdb reapplied CATT to the multiplex PCR reads. The data show over 5,500 gamma-chain clones, with 42% seen just once and 1.5% to 2.5% held by the top ten. Sequencing was performed on Vdelta1+ gamma-delta thymocytes from the thymus. Subset of the sample: FACS-sorted CD3+ TCRalphabeta- TCRVdelta1+ TCRVdelta2- thymocytes. Every receptor here comes from a boy in the first two years of life who had congenital heart surgery.

The rearrangement uses TRGV3 and TRGJP2. The germline gives CDR1 VTNTFY, CDR2 YDVSTARD (reference sequence). The CDR3 totals 12 residues. With V trimmed by 3 bases and J by 11 bases, 6 bases remained unmatched. The CDR3, as DNA: TGTGCCACCTGGGACGGGGGCTGGATCAAGACGTTT. Its protein product is CATWDGGWIKTF.

The chain recombines TRGV5 with TRGJ1 or TRGJ2. In the absence of a J gene in TCRdb, the DNA was matched to germline to assign it here. Germline trimming cut 1 base from V and 3 bases from J; bases unmatched to any gene: 21. The CDR3 covers 19 residues. The V gene's germline CDR1 is VINAFY and CDR2 YDVSNSKD. Written as DNA, the CDR3 is TGTGCCACCTGGGACAGCGCTTCGGTCTACTCCTATTCTTATTATAAGAAACTCTTT. This sequence encodes CATWDSASVYSYSYYKKLF.

The chain recombines TRGV4 with TRGJ1 or TRGJ2. Germline matching of the DNA provided the J gene here, since TCRdb leaves it blank. The germline gives CDR1 EGSTGY, CDR2 YDSYTSSV. The J segment lost 4 bases and the V segment lost 4 bases, leaving 10 bases of the junction unmatched. CDR3 length: 14 residues. CDR3 region: CATWDHPYYYKKLF. For the CDR3, the DNA is TGTGCCACCTGGGACCACCCTTACTATTATAAGAAACTCTTT.

The chain links TRGV2 to TRGJ1 or TRGJ2. TCRdb leaves out the J gene; it was filled in here by matching the DNA to germline. The V gene's germline CDR1 is EGSNGY and CDR2 YDSYNSKV. The CDR3 totals 19 residues. The trim removed 0 bases at V and 3 bases at J, leaving 20 bases unmatched. The CDR3 sequence: CATWDGPRGPDHVYYKKLF. As DNA, the CDR3 is TGTGCCACCTGGGACGGGCCTCGCGGCCCCGATCACGTTTATTATAAGAAACTCTTT.

J is TRGJP2 and V is TRGV4. Germline matching of the DNA provided the J gene here, since TCRdb leaves it blank. CDR1 is EGSTGY, CDR2 YDSYTSSV, per germline. After removal of 5 bases from V and 2 bases from J, the junction contained 5 bases not matched to a gene. This CDR3 has 14 residues. The CDR3 DNA follows: TGTGCCACCTGGGGAATGAGTAGTGATTGGATCAAGACGTTT. As protein: CATWGMSSDWIKTF.

This clone was recorded once. This chain joins TRGV4 and TRGJ1 or TRGJ2. The J gene was missing in TCRdb and was found by matching the end of the DNA to germline. The germline gives CDR1 EGSTGY, CDR2 YDSYTSSV. V dropped 5 bases and J dropped 9; count of bases not matched to a gene: 7. The CDR3 length is 11 residues. The CDR3 loop is CATWVGPKKLF. CDR3 nucleotide sequence: TGTGCCACCTGGGTAGGCCCTAAGAAACTCTTT.

The genes are TRGV5 and TRGJ1 or TRGJ2. TCRdb lists no J gene, so it was determined here by aligning the DNA to germline. The V segment lost 0 bases and the J segment 12 bases; nucleotides outside the gene matches: 14. Germline CDR1 is VINAFY and CDR2 is YDVSNSKD. This CDR3 region has 14 residues. CDR3 nucleotides: TGTGCCACCTGGGACAGGCCTTATAAGATGGTGAAACTCTTT. Residues: CATWDRPYKMVKLF.

This clone was found once. The J gene is TRGJP1, the V gene TRGV8. TCRdb carries no J gene annotation; the J gene was assigned here by matching the DNA with germline. V trimming: 5 bases; J trimming: 7 bases; junction bases outside the gene matches: 10. This CDR3 is 14 amino acids long. Germline-derived CDR1 and CDR2 are VENAVY and YDSYNSRV. DNA of the CDR3: TGTGCCACCTGGGCCCTGGGGAGTGGTTGGTTCAAGATATTT. Its translation is CATWALGSGWFKIF.

The rearrangement joins TRGV3 to TRGJ1 or TRGJ2. The J gene is absent in TCRdb and was assigned here via DNA matching to germline. Germline CDR1 and CDR2: VTNTFY and YDVSTARD (reference sequence). This CDR3 is 16 amino acids long. Unmatched junction bases numbered 16, after V lost 0 bases and J lost 8 bases. In DNA, the CDR3 is TGTGCCACCTGGGACAGGCGGCGGCTCGTGGGGAATAAGAAACTCTTT. Translation: CATWDRRRLVGNKKLF.

Notes on this clone: Other DNA sequences in this specimen translate into the identical CDR3. The chain recombines TRGV4 with TRGJ1 or TRGJ2. The germline V gene encodes CDR1 EGSTGY and CDR2 YDSYTSSV. The junction had 4 bases not matched to a gene; V was cut back by 1 base and J by 10 bases. The CDR3 consists of 11 residues. The CDR3 nucleotides read TGTGCCACCTGGGATGGTAAGAAGAAACTCTTT. This codes for CATWDGKKKLF.

V usage is TRGV4 and J usage is TRGJP2. TCRdb is silent on the J gene; assignment here came from matching the DNA to germline. The CDR3 has 12 residues. The V gene end was trimmed by 3 bases and the J gene end by 11 bases; junction bases not matched to a gene: 6. CDR1 and CDR2 (germline): EGSTGY, YDSYTSSV. CDR3 sequence: CATWDRGWIKTF. The CDR3, as DNA: TGTGCCACCTGGGATCGCGGGTGGATCAAGACGTTT.

This chain joins TRGV2 and TRGJP2. No J gene was available from TCRdb, and it was assigned here by a germline match of the DNA. Germline V gene data show CDR1 as EGSNGY and CDR2 as YDSYNSKV. V lost 8 bases and J lost 10; bases outside the gene matches: 1. This CDR3 is built from 9 residues. The CDR3 sequence is CATFWIKTF. CDR3 in DNA: TGTGCCACCTTTTGGATCAAGACGTTT.

The gene calls are TRGV4 and TRGJ1 or TRGJ2. The J gene, missing from TCRdb, was assigned here through DNA to germline matching. CDR1 and CDR2 (germline): EGSTGY, YDSYTSSV. This CDR3 comprises 12 residues. Trimming removed 2 bases from V and 10 bases from J; junction bases left unmatched: 8. In nucleotides, the CDR3 is TGTGCCACCTGGGATGCTTATATGAAGAAACTCTTT. It translates to CATWDAYMKKLF.

In the case of this clone: One end of the junction fails to match germline, which may point to a read error. This chain uses TRGV8 with TRGJ1 or TRGJ2. The CDR3 spans 11 residues. The germline gives CDR1 VENAVY, CDR2 YDSYNSRV. The CDR3 spells CATWGRSKKLF. The CDR3, as DNA: TGTGCCACCTGGGGCAGGAGTAAGAAACTATTT.

This chain links TRGV4 with TRGJ1 or TRGJ2. No J segment appears in TCRdb, so it was assigned here by matching the sequence to germline. Per germline, CDR1 EGSTGY and CDR2 YDSYTSSV. CDR3 length: 13 amino acids. V was pared by 0 bases and J by 7 bases, with 6 bases of the junction left unmatched. CDR3 in amino acids: CATWDGPEYKKLF. The CDR3 DNA reads TGTGCCACCTGGGATGGGCCGGAGTATAAGAAACTCTTT.

This clone showed up just a few times. The gene calls are TRGV4 and TRGJ1 or TRGJ2. TCRdb is silent on the J gene; assignment here came from matching the DNA to germline. CDR1 EGSTGY and CDR2 YDSYTSSV come from the germline V gene. The CDR3 runs to 10 residues. Trimming took 6 bases from V and 8 from J; bases not matched to a gene: 4. CDR3 amino acids: CATWRNKKLF. The CDR3 DNA follows: TGTGCCACCTGGCGGAATAAGAAACTCTTT.

This clone occurred once. The chain employs TRGV4 and TRGJ1 or TRGJ2. Germline matching of the DNA provided the J gene here, since TCRdb leaves it blank. V lost 3 bases, J lost 11 bases, and 7 bases stayed unmatched. Germline V gene sequence: CDR1 EGSTGY, CDR2 YDSYTSSV. This CDR3 is 11 amino acids long. CDR3 nucleotide sequence: TGTGCCACCTGGGATCAGGGTGAGAAACTCTTT. This translates into CATWDQGEKLF.

The rearrangement joins TRGV5 to TRGJ1 or TRGJ2. Here the J gene was assigned by germline matching of the DNA, as TCRdb has none. V was clipped by 1 base and J by 0 bases; unmatched bases: 6. The germline gives CDR1 VINAFY, CDR2 YDVSNSKD. The CDR3 sequence is 15 residues long. CDR3 amino acids: CATWDSVKNYYKKLF. CDR3 DNA sequence: TGTGCCACCTGGGACAGTGTGAAGAATTATTATAAGAAACTCTTT.

The chain is built from TRGV5 and TRGJ1 or TRGJ2. The J gene is absent in TCRdb and was assigned here via DNA matching to germline. Germline loops: CDR1 VINAFY, CDR2 YDVSNSKD. CDR3 length: 13 amino acids. With V trimmed by 5 bases and J by 1 base, 5 bases remained unmatched. The DNA of the CDR3 is TGTGCCACCTGGGCGGTTAATTATTATAAGAAACTCTTT. It translates to CATWAVNYYKKLF.

The chain has TRGV3 and TRGJ1 or TRGJ2. As TCRdb names no J gene, one was assigned here on the basis of a DNA match to germline. CDR3 length: 15 residues. After removal of 0 bases from V and 3 bases from J, the junction contained 8 bases not matched to a gene. From germline, CDR1 is VTNTFY and CDR2 YDVSTARD (reference sequence). CDR3 residues: CATWDRLRTYYKKLF. CDR3 coding DNA: TGTGCCACCTGGGACAGGCTCCGGACTTATTATAAGAAACTCTTT.

With respect to this clone: The germline gene is not matched at one end of the junction; a read error may be the cause. V gene TRGV3 combines with J gene TRGJP2. TCRdb records no J gene; here it was assigned by comparing the DNA to germline. Germline V gene sequence: CDR1 VTNTFY, CDR2 YDVSTARD (reference sequence). This CDR3 has 15 residues. The CDR3: CATRDRSGSDWIKTF. The CDR3 region has the DNA TGTGCCACCCGGGACAGATCAGGTAGTGATTGGATCAAGACGTTT.

This clone was picked up a small number of times. This chain connects TRGV3 to TRGJ1 or TRGJ2. The CDR3 spans 14 residues. Germline values: CDR1 VTNTFY, CDR2 YDVSTARD (reference sequence). Losses at the gene ends were 0 bases for V and 3 bases for J; bases not matched to a gene: 5. The CDR3 loop reads CATWDRPSYYKKLF. The CDR3, as DNA: TGTGCCACCTGGGACAGGCCGAGTTATTATAAGAAACTCTTT.

This clone was seen only a few times. V is TRGV3 and J is TRGJP2. Germline V CDR1 and CDR2: VTNTFY, YDVSTARD (reference sequence). J was trimmed by 19 bases and V by 1 base; bases with no gene match: 3. The CDR3 loop spans 9 amino acids. The CDR3 nucleotides read TGTGCCACCTGGGACAGCCCGACGTTT. It specifies CATWDSPTF.

This sequence joins TRGV9 and TRGJ1 or TRGJ2. The CDR3 has 14 amino acids. Germline V CDR1 and CDR2: GITISATS, ISYDGTV (reference sequence). With V trimmed by 1 base and J by 2 bases, 5 bases remained unmatched. The CDR3 here is CALWEVGDYYKKLF. The CDR3 DNA is TGTGCCTTGTGGGAGGTTGGGGATTATTATAAGAAACTCTTT.